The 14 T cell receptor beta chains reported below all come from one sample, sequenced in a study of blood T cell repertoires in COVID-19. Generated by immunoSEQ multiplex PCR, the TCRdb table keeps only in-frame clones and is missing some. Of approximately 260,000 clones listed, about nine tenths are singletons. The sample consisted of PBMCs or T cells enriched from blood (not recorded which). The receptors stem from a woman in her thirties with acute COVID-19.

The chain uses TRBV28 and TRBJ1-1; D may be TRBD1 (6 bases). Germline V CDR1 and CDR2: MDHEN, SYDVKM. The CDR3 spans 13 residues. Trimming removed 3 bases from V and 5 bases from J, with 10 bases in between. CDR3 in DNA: TGTGCCAGCAGTTTTTCAGGGGCGACTGAAGCTTTCTTT. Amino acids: CASSFSGATEAFF. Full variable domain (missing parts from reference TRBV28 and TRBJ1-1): DVKVTQSSRYLVKRTGEKVFLECVQDMDHENMFWYRQDPGLGLRLIYFSYDVKMKEKGDIPEGYSVSREKKERFSLILESASTNQTSMYLCASSFSGATEAFFGQGTRLTVV.

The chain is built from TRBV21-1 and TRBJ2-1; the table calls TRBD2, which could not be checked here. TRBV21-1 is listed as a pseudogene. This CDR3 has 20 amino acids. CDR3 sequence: CASSKALAGGLIGIGNEQFF. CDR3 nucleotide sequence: TGTGCCAGCAGCAAAGCCTTAGCGGGGGGGTTGATAGGGATCGGCAATGAGCAGTTCTTC.

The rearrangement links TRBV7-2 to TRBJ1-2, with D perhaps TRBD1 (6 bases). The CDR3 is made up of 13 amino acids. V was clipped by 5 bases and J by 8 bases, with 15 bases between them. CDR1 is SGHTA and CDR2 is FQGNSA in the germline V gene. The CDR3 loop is CASSPARGGGYTF. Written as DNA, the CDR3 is TGTGCCAGCAGCCCGGCTCGTGGGGGCGGCTACACCTTC.

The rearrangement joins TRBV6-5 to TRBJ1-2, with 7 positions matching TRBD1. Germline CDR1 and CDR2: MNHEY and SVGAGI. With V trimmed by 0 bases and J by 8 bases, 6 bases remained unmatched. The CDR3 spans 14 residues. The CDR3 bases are TGTGCCAGCAGTTACTCGAAAGGGGGCTTCGGCTACACCTTC. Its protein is CASSYSKGGFGYTF.

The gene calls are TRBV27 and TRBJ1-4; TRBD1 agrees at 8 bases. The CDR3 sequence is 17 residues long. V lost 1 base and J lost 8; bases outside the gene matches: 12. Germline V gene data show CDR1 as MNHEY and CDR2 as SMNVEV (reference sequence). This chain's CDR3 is CASSLFGVTGGEEKLFF. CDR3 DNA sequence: TGTGCCAGCAGTTTATTCGGCGTTACAGGGGGAGAAGAAAAACTGTTTTTT.

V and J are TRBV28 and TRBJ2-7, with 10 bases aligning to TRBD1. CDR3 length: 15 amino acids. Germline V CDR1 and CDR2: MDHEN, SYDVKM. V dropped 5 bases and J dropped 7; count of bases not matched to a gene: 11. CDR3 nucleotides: TGTGCCAGCAGTGCCGAGACAGGGGGCCGTTGGGAGCAGTACTTC. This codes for CASSAETGGRWEQYF.

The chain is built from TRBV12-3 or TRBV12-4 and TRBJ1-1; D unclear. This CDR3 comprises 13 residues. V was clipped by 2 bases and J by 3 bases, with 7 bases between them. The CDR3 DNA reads TGTGCCAGCAGTTTACCGGGAGACACTGAAGCTTTCTTT. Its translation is CASSLPGDTEAFF.

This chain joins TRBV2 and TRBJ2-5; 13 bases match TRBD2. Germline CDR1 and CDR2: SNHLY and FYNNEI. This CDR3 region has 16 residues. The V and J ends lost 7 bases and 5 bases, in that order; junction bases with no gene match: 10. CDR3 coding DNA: TGTGCCAGCACCAGACTAGCGGGAGGCCCCAGGGAGACCCAGTACTTC. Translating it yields CASTRLAGGPRETQYF.

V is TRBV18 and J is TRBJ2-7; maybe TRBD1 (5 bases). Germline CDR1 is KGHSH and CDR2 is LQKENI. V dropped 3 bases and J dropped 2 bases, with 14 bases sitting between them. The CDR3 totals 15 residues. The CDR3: CASSPGQGGAYEQYF. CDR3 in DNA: TGTGCCAGCTCACCTGGCCAGGGTGGCGCCTACGAGCAGTACTTC.

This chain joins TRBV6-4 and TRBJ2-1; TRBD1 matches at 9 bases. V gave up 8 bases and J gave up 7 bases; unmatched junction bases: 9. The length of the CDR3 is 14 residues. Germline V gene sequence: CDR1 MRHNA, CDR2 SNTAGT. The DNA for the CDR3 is TGTGCCAGCGATCCGGGACAGGGTCCGAATGAGCAGTTCTTC. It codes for CASDPGQGPNEQFF.

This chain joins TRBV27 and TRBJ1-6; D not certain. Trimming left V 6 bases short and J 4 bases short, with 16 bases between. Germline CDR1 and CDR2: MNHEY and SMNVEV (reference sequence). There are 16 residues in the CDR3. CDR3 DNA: TGTGCCAGCAGACCTCCGACAAGTCTTTATAATTCACCCCTCCACTTT. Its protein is CASRPPTSLYNSPLHF.

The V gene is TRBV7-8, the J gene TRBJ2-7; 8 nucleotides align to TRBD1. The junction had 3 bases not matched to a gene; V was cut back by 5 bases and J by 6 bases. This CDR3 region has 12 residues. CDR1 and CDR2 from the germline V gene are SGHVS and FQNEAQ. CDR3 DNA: TGTGCCAGCAGCCGGACAGGGTCCGAGCAGTACTTC. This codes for CASSRTGSEQYF.

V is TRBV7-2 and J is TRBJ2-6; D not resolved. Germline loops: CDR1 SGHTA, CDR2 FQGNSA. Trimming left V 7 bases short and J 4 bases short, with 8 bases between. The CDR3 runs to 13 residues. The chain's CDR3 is CASTNPGANVLTF. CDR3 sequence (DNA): TGTGCCAGCACCAATCCCGGGGCCAACGTCCTGACTTTC. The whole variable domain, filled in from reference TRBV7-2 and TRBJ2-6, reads GAGVSQSPSNKVTEKGKDVELRCDPISGHTALYWYRQSLGQGLEFLIYFQGNSAPDKSGLPSDRFSAERTGGSVSTLTIQRTQQEDSAVYLCASTNPGANVLTFGAGSRLTVL.

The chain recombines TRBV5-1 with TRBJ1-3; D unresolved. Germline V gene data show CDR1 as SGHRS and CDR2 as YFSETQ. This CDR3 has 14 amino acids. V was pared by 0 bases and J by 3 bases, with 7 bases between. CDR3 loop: CASSLAGYGNTIYF. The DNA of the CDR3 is TGCGCCAGCAGCTTGGCGGGGTATGGAAACACCATATATTTT.